The 25 T cell receptor beta chains below come from one sample, sequenced in a study of shared clonotypes between healthy human individuals. Assay used: immunoSEQ multiplex PCR; TCRdb lists only in-frame clones, some missing. Here the sample spans about 530,000 clones, 96% being singletons. Sequenced material: naive CD4+ T cells sorted from blood. As for subset: CD45RA+ positively selected. The receptors originated from a woman aged 25-40 years in good health.

The chain couples TRBV7-9 to TRBJ1-1; D may be TRBD1 (6 bases). CDR1 and CDR2 from the germline V gene are SEHNR and FQNEAQ (reference sequence). This CDR3 contains 17 residues. V lost 4 bases to trimming and J lost 1 base, with 19 bases between them. The CDR3 DNA follows: TGTGCCAGCAGCTCCAGTAACACAGGGTACTGGAACACTGAAGCTTTCTTT. It codes for CASSSSNTGYWNTEAFF.

V and J are TRBV19 and TRBJ2-7; D might be TRBD1 (6 bases). V lost 6 bases, J lost 2 bases, and 17 bases lay in between. Germline values: CDR1 LNHDA, CDR2 SQIVND (reference sequence). CDR3 length equals 15 residues. CDR3 in DNA: TGTGCCAGTAGCAACCCGGGACAACGACCCTACGAGCAGTACTTC. Translated: CASSNPGQRPYEQYF.

The rearrangement joins TRBV2 to TRBJ2-5; TRBD2 is a possible D gene (5 bases). The CDR3 consists of 15 residues. Germline V CDR1 and CDR2: SNHLY, FYNNEI. V was trimmed by 2 bases and J by 0 bases, leaving 10 bases between them. CDR3 protein: CASSESSAYQETQYF. In nucleotides, the CDR3 is TGTGCCAGCAGTGAAAGTAGCGCGTACCAAGAGACCCAGTACTTC.

The chain couples TRBV11-2 to TRBJ2-1; D not resolved. CDR1 is SGHAT and CDR2 is FQNNGV in the germline V gene. V lost 1 base, J lost 3 bases, and 13 bases lay in between. This CDR3 region has 16 residues. The CDR3 here is CASSLGPVSYYNEQFF. CDR3 coding DNA: TGTGCCAGCAGCTTAGGTCCCGTCAGTTACTACAATGAGCAGTTCTTC.

V usage is TRBV18 and J usage is TRBJ2-5; 9 bases line up with TRBD1. Germline CDR1 KGHSH, CDR2 LQKENI. CDR3 length equals 15 residues. The J segment lost 4 bases and the V segment lost 5 bases, leaving 8 bases of the junction unmatched. CDR3 coding DNA: TGTGCCAGCTCAACCCAACAGGGGGCTAGAGAGACCCAGTACTTC. Translation gives CASSTQQGARETQYF.

The chain recombines TRBV11-2 with TRBJ1-4; 7 bases fit TRBD1. Germline loops: CDR1 SGHAT, CDR2 FQNNGV. The CDR3 runs to 15 residues. J lost 3 bases, V lost 5 bases, and 6 bases had no gene match. The CDR3 DNA sequence: TGTGCCAGCAGCCCTCACAGGGGTGCTAATGAAAAACTGTTTTTT. Encoded protein: CASSPHRGANEKLFF.

This clone has just one count. CDR3 amino acids: CASSFSWEGFHEQFF. Here the CDR3 DNA reads TGCGCCAGCAGCTTTTCGTGGGAGGGGTTCCATGAGCAGTTCTTC. V usage is TRBV5-1 and J usage is TRBJ2-1; 7 bases line up with TRBD2. Trimming took 2 bases from V and 8 from J; bases not matched to a gene: 10. CDR3 length: 15 residues. CDR1 is SGHRS and CDR2 is YFSETQ in the germline V gene.

J is TRBJ1-1 and V is TRBV5-1; D remains ambiguous. The CDR3 totals 13 residues. CDR1 is SGHRS, CDR2 YFSETQ, per germline. V dropped 2 bases and J dropped 5 bases, with 10 bases sitting between them. CDR3 sequence reads: CASSFTFGTEAFF. CDR3 DNA: TGCGCCAGCAGCTTTACGTTCGGGACTGAAGCTTTCTTT.

This clone has a single count. The genes are TRBV6-5 and TRBJ2-7; TRBD1 matches at 7 bases. CDR1 MNHEY and CDR2 SVGAGI come from the germline V gene. The CDR3 covers 14 residues. The J segment lost 2 bases and the V segment lost 6 bases, leaving 7 bases of the junction unmatched. The CDR3 spells CASSFTGDPYEQYF. CDR3 sequence (DNA): TGTGCCAGCAGCTTCACAGGGGACCCCTACGAGCAGTACTTC.

The gene calls are TRBV19 and TRBJ2-1; tentatively, D is TRBD2 (10 bases). CDR3 length: 19 residues. From germline, CDR1 is LNHDA and CDR2 SQIVND (reference sequence). Trimming stripped 6 bases from V and 3 bases from J, with 27 bases between. This CDR3 reads CASRGERQGGLAYYNEQFF. CDR3 bases: TGTGCCAGTAGAGGCGAACGACAGGGGGGACTAGCGTACTACAATGAGCAGTTCTTC. The full variable domain, with the rest looked up from reference TRBV19 and TRBJ2-1, is DGGITQSPKYLFRKEGQNVTLSCEQNLNHDAMYWYRQDPGQGLRLIYYSQIVNDFQKGDIAEGYSVSREKKESFPLTVTSAQKNPTAFYLCASRGERQGGLAYYNEQFFGPGTRLTVL.

This chain joins TRBV7-8 and TRBJ1-2; 9 bases align to TRBD1. Per the germline V gene, CDR1 is SGHVS and CDR2 is FQNEAQ. V gave up 4 bases and J gave up 7 bases; unmatched junction bases: 7. The CDR3 runs to 14 residues. The CDR3 is CASSSETGGSGYTF. The CDR3 nucleotides are TGTGCCAGCAGCTCCGAGACAGGGGGGAGTGGCTACACCTTC.

The chain recombines TRBV7-6 with TRBJ2-5, with 9 bases that match TRBD2. The ends lost 1 base at V and 7 bases at J; junction bases unmatched: 10. Per the germline V gene, CDR1 is SGHVS and CDR2 is FNYEAQ. The CDR3 runs 16 residues. CDR3 nucleotides: TGTGCCAGCAGCTTAGGGACTAGCGTCGGGTCCGGGACCCAGTACTTC. Its protein product is CASSLGTSVGSGTQYF.

This sequence joins TRBV6-1 and TRBJ2-7; D uncertain. Germline loops: CDR1 MNHNS, CDR2 SASEGT. The CDR3 is made up of 17 amino acids. V was trimmed by 1 base and J by 0 bases, leaving 16 bases between them. CDR3 residues: CASSEVLYISYSYEQYF. The CDR3 region has the DNA TGTGCCAGCAGTGAAGTGTTATACATATCCTACTCCTACGAGCAGTACTTC.

This rearrangement joins TRBV7-6 to TRBJ2-7, with D tentatively TRBD2 (6 bases). V lost 5 bases and J lost 7, with 15 bases in between. Germline V CDR1 and CDR2: SGHVS, FNYEAQ. This CDR3 is built from 13 residues. In nucleotides, the CDR3 is TGTGCCAGCAGCCGGGACGGACGGGGGGAGCAGTACTTC. Protein: CASSRDGRGEQYF.

The chain couples TRBV30 to TRBJ2-1; the match to TRBD2 covers 7 bases. Germline-derived CDR1 and CDR2 are GTSNPN and SVGIG (reference sequence). Trimming at V came to 7 bases and at J to 5 bases, leaving 14 bases not matched to a gene. The CDR3 has 15 residues. The DNA for the CDR3 is TGTGCCTACAAAAGGCTAGCGGCGGTTAACAATGAGCAGTTCTTC. Protein: CAYKRLAAVNNEQFF.

This sequence joins TRBV11-2 and TRBJ2-3; D unclear. Trimming pared 1 base from V and 0 bases from J, leaving 8 bases between. From germline, CDR1 is SGHAT and CDR2 FQNNGV. This CDR3 spans 15 amino acids. CDR3 in amino acids: CASSLGLRSTDTQYF. CDR3 DNA: TGTGCCAGCAGCTTAGGGCTCCGTAGCACAGATACGCAGTATTTT.

This sequence joins TRBV13 and TRBJ1-2, with TRBD1 identical over 7 bases. Trimming at V came to 7 bases and at J to 0 bases, leaving 8 bases not matched to a gene. Germline CDR1 PRHDT, CDR2 FYEKMQ (reference sequence). The CDR3 is 15 amino acids. The CDR3 sequence is CASTPKGTANYGYTF. The CDR3 region has the DNA TGTGCCAGCACGCCGAAAGGGACAGCTAACTATGGCTACACCTTC.

The V call is TRBV6-6, the J call TRBJ1-1, with 7 nucleotides matching TRBD1. CDR3 length equals 16 residues. V shed 5 bases, J shed 1 base, and the junction held 10 bases outside the gene matches. From germline, CDR1 is MNHNY and CDR2 SVGAGI (reference sequence). The CDR3: CASSTFTGVGNTEAFF. CDR3 nucleotide sequence: TGTGCCAGCAGTACCTTTACAGGGGTAGGGAACACTGAAGCTTTCTTT.

The genes are TRBV19 and TRBJ2-6, with D perhaps TRBD1 (5 bases). Germline CDR1 LNHDA, CDR2 SQIVND (reference sequence). The germline V and J ends were trimmed by 1 base and 0 bases, with 10 bases remaining between them. The CDR3 consists of 17 residues. The CDR3 spells CASSIVKGRSGANVLTF. The CDR3, as DNA: TGTGCCAGTAGTATAGTAAAGGGGCGCTCTGGGGCCAACGTCCTGACTTTC. Based on the CDR3 plus reference TRBV19 and TRBJ2-6, the full variable domain is DGGITQSPKYLFRKEGQNVTLSCEQNLNHDAMYWYRQDPGQGLRLIYYSQIVNDFQKGDIAEGYSVSREKKESFPLTVTSAQKNPTAFYLCASSIVKGRSGANVLTFGAGSRLTVL.

The chain carries TRBV6-1 and TRBJ2-7; D is uncertain. Germline-derived CDR1 and CDR2 are MNHNS and SASEGT. The CDR3 covers 13 residues. V lost 2 bases, J lost 3 bases, and 8 bases lay in between. The CDR3, as DNA: TGTGCCAGCAGTGAAAAGACACTCTACGAGCAGTACTTC. It is translated as CASSEKTLYEQYF.

The chain combines TRBV30 with TRBJ1-3; D not resolved. The germline CDR1 and CDR2 sequences are GTSNPN and SVGIG (reference sequence). Trimming removed 3 bases at V and 4 bases at J, with 7 bases between. This CDR3 is 12 amino acids long. CDR3 residues: CAWRTTGNTIYF. For the CDR3, the DNA is TGTGCCTGGAGGACCACAGGAAACACCATATATTTT. Based on the CDR3 plus reference TRBV30 and TRBJ1-3, the full variable domain is SQTIHQWPATLVQPVGSPLSLECTVEGTSNPNLYWYRQAAGRGLQLLFYSVGIGQISSEVPQNLSASRPQDRQFILSSKKLLLSDSGFYLCAWRTTGNTIYFGEGSWLTVV.

The chain is built from TRBV7-2 and TRBJ2-5, with D perhaps TRBD2 (5 bases). CDR3 length: 13 residues. With 5 bases removed from V and 4 bases from J, the gap between germline ends came to 11 bases. Germline CDR1 SGHTA, CDR2 FQGNSA. CDR3 DNA: TGTGCCAGCAGCCGGACTGAGGGAGAGACCCAGTACTTC. Translating gives CASSRTEGETQYF.

This rearrangement joins TRBV27 to TRBJ2-5, with 10 bases aligning to TRBD1. From germline, CDR1 is MNHEY and CDR2 SMNVEV (reference sequence). Unmatched junction bases numbered 8, after V lost 5 bases and J lost 5 bases. CDR3 length: 15 amino acids. The CDR3 loop reads CASSRTGGVLETQYF. In DNA, the CDR3 is TGTGCCAGCAGTCGGACAGGGGGAGTGTTGGAGACCCAGTACTTC.

The CDR3 DNA reads TGTGCCAGCAGCCCCGGGCAGGGGCGTCACTACGAGCAGTACTTC. This translates into CASSPGQGRHYEQYF. J is TRBJ2-7 and V is TRBV7-9, with D possibly being TRBD1 (6 bases). V lost 5 bases and J 3 bases, leaving 17 bases between the germline ends. The CDR3 length is 15 residues. CDR1 is SEHNR and CDR2 is FQNEAQ in the germline V gene (reference sequence). The complete variable domain, with remaining parts taken from reference TRBV7-9 and TRBJ2-7, reads DTGVSQNPRHKITKRGQNVTFRCDPISEHNRLYWYRQTLGQGPEFLTYFQNEAQLEKSRLLSDRFSAERPKGSFSTLEIQRTEQGDSAMYLCASSPGQGRHYEQYFGPGTRLTVT.

The chain is built from TRBV6-1 and TRBJ1-2; D is ambiguous. The CDR3 totals 12 residues. V gave up 5 bases and J gave up 4 bases, with 8 bases separating them. The germline gives CDR1 MNHNS, CDR2 SASEGT. The DNA for the CDR3 is TGTGCCAGCAGTAGGACGGGCTATGGCTACACCTTC. It yields the protein CASSRTGYGYTF.